This T cell receptor (beta chain) was found in a study of shared T cell receptors in the human thymus. The V gene's germline CDR1 is SNHLY and CDR2 FYNNEI. The V end was cut by 5 bases, the J end by 7 bases, with 18 bases between. The CDR3 totals 15 residues. Sequencing used immunoSEQ multiplex PCR; TCRdb keeps in-frame clones, though not all of them. Among around 730,000 clones listed, approximately 83% were seen once. These records were also assigned to another study, of human thymus T cells. From that report: It was from resections taken during corrective heart surgery that the thymus tissue came. Thymic and blood repertoires appeared to show biased V and J gene usage. The related literature has documented a marked overlap of thymic repertoires among unrelated individuals.

This clonotype was obtained from a girl in the first two years of life with a congenital heart defect. The chain employs TRBV2 and TRBJ2-1, with D tentatively TRBD2 (6 bases). Sample: thymocytes. Written as DNA, the CDR3 is TGTGCCAGCAGTACAATGGGTAGGGGAGGAAATGAGCAGTTCTTC. Amino acid sequence: CASSTMGRGGNEQFF.